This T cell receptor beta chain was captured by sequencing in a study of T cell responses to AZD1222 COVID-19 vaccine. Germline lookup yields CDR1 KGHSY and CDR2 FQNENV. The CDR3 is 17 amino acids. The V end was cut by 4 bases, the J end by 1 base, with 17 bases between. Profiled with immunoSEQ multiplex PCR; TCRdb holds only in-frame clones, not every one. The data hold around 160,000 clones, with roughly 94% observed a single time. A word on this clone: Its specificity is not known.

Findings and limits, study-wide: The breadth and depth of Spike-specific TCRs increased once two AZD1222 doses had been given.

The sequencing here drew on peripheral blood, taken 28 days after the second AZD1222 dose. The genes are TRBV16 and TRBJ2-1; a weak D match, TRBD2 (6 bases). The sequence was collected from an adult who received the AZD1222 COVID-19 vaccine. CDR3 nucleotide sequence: TGTGCCAGCAGCCTAGCGGAAAACCCAGGGTCCTACAATGAGCAGTTCTTC. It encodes CASSLAENPGSYNEQFF.